This TCR beta chain was captured in a study of blood T cell repertoires in COVID-19. Study information: Samples taken during acute and convalescent COVID-19 were collected in the United States, Italy and Spain. Sources were T cells, B-cell-depleted T cells, or PBMCs; the material itself was cDNA or gDNA.

The germline V gene encodes CDR1 MDHEN and CDR2 SYDVKM. The ends lost 2 bases at V and 8 bases at J; junction bases unmatched: 13. The CDR3 length is 17 residues. In the source study's methods: The authors estimated nucleated cell counts from reference gene primer amplification. Assay used: immunoSEQ multiplex PCR; TCRdb lists only in-frame clones, some missing. D and trimming were read from the DNA, whereas the V and J calls and clone size are those reported in that table. The table records a few hundred thousand clones, about four fifths of them present only once. Source material: peripheral blood. V and J are TRBV28 and TRBJ1-1; the match to TRBD1 covers 11 bases. The clonotype was recovered from a woman in her fifties or sixties with acute or convalescent COVID-19. This CDR3 reads CASSLLPGQGDFGEAFF. CDR3 DNA sequence: TGTGCCAGCAGTTTACTCCCGGGACAGGGGGATTTTGGGGAAGCTTTCTTT.